Listed below are T cell receptor beta chains from one sample, sequenced in a study of regulatory T cells in long-lasting Graves disease. One entry per CDR3 protein results from TCRdb running MiXCR on the multiplex PCR reads. This sample has about 300,000 distinct CDR3 sequences, with more than 20% found just once. Sample: peripheral blood mononuclear cells (PBMCs), taken when the disease was refractory, from a patient treated with antithyroid drugs. Every receptor here comes from a female donor with Graves disease. CDR3s include the opening cysteine and the closing phenylalanine or tryptophan. Each record gives: V gene, clone size, J gene, D gene, CDR3 DNA, CDR3 protein. A D gene is named only where the DNA matches it firmly. Size tells how often a clone was seen (once, few, many) or the class of an expanded clone, and some rows leave it out.

TRBV10-2,few,TRBJ2-7,.,TGCGCCAGCTCCAACCAGGAGTACTCCTACGAGCAGTACTTC,CASSNQEYSYEQYF
TRBV6-1,many,TRBJ2-5,.,TGTGCCAGCATCTTGAGTCCCTGCGTGGGGCCGGAGATTCAAGAGACCCAGTACTTC,CASILSPCVGPEIQETQYF
TRBV6-1,many,TRBJ1-4,.,TGTGCCAGCCGGCGCTTAGGGGAAAAACTGTTTTTT,CASRRLGEKLFF
TRBV2,many,TRBJ2-7,TRBD2,TGTGCCAGCAGCTGGACTAGCGGTCGGTCCTACGAGCAGTACTTC,CASSWTSGRSYEQYF
TRBV12-3/TRBV12-4,few,TRBJ2-1,.,TGTGCCAGCAGCCCTCTTTGGGCCCTTGGTAACAATGAGCAGTTCTTC,CASSPLWALGNNEQFF
TRBV6-2/TRBV6-3,.,TRBJ2-7,.,TGTGCCAGCAGTTACCGCACCCAGCGAGTGAGATCCCCTTACGAGCAGTACTTC,CASSYRTQRVRSPYEQYF
TRBV10-3,many,TRBJ1-1,.,TGTGCCATGGCTCAGCCGAACACTGAAGCTTTCTTT,CAMAQPNTEAFF
TRBV20-1,.,TRBJ2-6,.,TGCAGTGCTAGGGGGGGGGGACAACCTGGGGCCAACGTCCTGACTTTC,CSARGGGQPGANVLTF
TRBV10-3,.,TRBJ2-5,.,TGTGCCATCAGGCCTGACAGGCAAGAGACCCAGTACTTC,CAIRPDRQETQYF
TRBV6-2/TRBV6-3,many,TRBJ1-2,TRBD1,TGTGCCAGCAAGGATGAGACTTCAGGGGGCGCGAACTATGGCTACACCTTC,CASKDETSGGANYGYTF
TRBV3-1,.,TRBJ1-2,.,TGTGCCAGCAGCCAAGGACAGGCATATGGCTACACCTTC,CASSQGQAYGYTF
TRBV12-3/TRBV12-4,many,TRBJ1-4,.,TGTGCCAGCAGTTTATGGGAAAAACTGTTTTTT,CASSLWEKLFF
TRBV6-1,.,TRBJ2-2,.,TGTGCCAGCAGTGAAGTTCACAGGGAGTTCGCCGGGGAGCTGTTTTTT,CASSEVHREFAGELFF
TRBV3-1,many,TRBJ1-2,.,TGTGCCAGCAGCCAAGCGAGGGTTGGCGGCTACACCTTC,CASSQARVGGYTF
TRBV20-1,many,TRBJ2-5,.,TGCAGTGCTAGCTCGGAGATAGGGATTGGGGCCCAGTACTTC,CSASSEIGIGAQYF
TRBV20-1,.,TRBJ1-1,.,TGCAGTGCTAGAAGAGGGACAAGGGGAGTGAACACTGAAGCTTTCTTT,CSARRGTRGVNTEAFF
TRBV20-1,.,TRBJ2-4,TRBD2,TGCAGTGCGTTGAGCGGGAGGGCCGACGACATTCAGTACTTC,CSALSGRADDIQYF